A selection of T cell receptor beta chains follows, all from one sample in a study of blood T cell repertoires in COVID-19. Repertoires were generated with immunoSEQ multiplex PCR, while TCRdb's copy carries only in-frame clones and drops some. The sample records 70,000 or so clones, around 75% being singletons. Sequenced material: peripheral blood. The receptors were sampled from a man between 65 and 80 years old with acute or convalescent COVID-19. Each CDR3 is given with its conserved first and last residue. Each record gives: V gene, J gene, clone size, D gene, CDR3 protein, CDR3 DNA. D genes are given only for firm matches. A row's size may be missing; if present it is once, few, many or a size class.

>TRBV5-4|TRBJ1-3|-|TRBD1
CASRRAGTGALSGNTIYF
TGTGCCAGCAGGCGTGCCGGGACAGGGGCCCTCTCTGGAAACACCATATATTTT
>TRBV29-1|TRBJ2-1|few|-
CSVEEKGSGSYNEQFF
TGCAGCGTTGAAGAGAAAGGCTCGGGCTCCTACAATGAGCAGTTCTTC
>TRBV19|TRBJ1-1|-|TRBD1
CASSTRQGAGETEAFF
TGTGCCAGTAGTACCCGACAGGGGGCCGGAGAAACTGAAGCTTTCTTT
>TRBV6-6|TRBJ1-4|-|TRBD1
CASINGQATNEKLFF
TGTGCCAGCATCAATGGACAGGCAACTAATGAAAAACTGTTTTTT
>TRBV19|TRBJ2-7|-|-
CASSIDRESSEQYF
TGTGCCAGTAGTATAGATCGGGAATCCTCCGAGCAGTACTTC
>TRBV21-1|TRBJ2-5|-|-
CASSLGTSGPHKETQYF
TGTGCCAGCAGCCTCGGGACTAGCGGACCCCATAAAGAGACCCAGTACTTC
>TRBV19|TRBJ1-2|-|-
CASRGGAGYGYTF
TGTGCCAGTAGGGGTGGGGCCGGCTATGGCTACACCTTC
>TRBV6-5|TRBJ2-7|-|-
CASSYSAQGSYEQYF
TGTGCCAGCAGTTACTCGGCCCAGGGTAGCTACGAGCAGTACTTC
>TRBV10-3|TRBJ2-2|few|-
CAISESGGDTGELFF
TGTGCCATCAGTGAGTCGGGGGGAGACACCGGGGAGCTGTTTTTT
>TRBV18|TRBJ1-1|once|-
CASQGGGTEAFF
TGTGCCAGCCAAGGGGGGGGAACTGAAGCTTTCTTT
>TRBV28|TRBJ2-3|-|TRBD2
CASSLISGGDTQYF
TGTGCCAGCAGTTTGATTAGCGGGGGAGATACGCAGTATTTT
>TRBV28|TRBJ2-7|-|TRBD1
CASSYVGTGAYEQYF
TGTGCCAGCAGTTATGTAGGGACAGGGGCCTACGAGCAGTACTTC
>TRBV11-2|TRBJ1-4|-|-
CASSLRRGNEKLFF
TGTGCCAGCAGCTTGAGAAGGGGGAATGAAAAACTGTTTTTT
>TRBV5-4|TRBJ2-5|-|TRBD2
CASSLEGSGVQETQYF
TGTGCCAGCAGCTTGGAAGGTAGCGGGGTTCAAGAGACCCAGTACTTC
>TRBV28|TRBJ1-1|-|-
CASSLGQQNTEAFF
TGTGCCAGCAGCCTGGGGCAACAGAACACTGAAGCTTTCTTT
>TRBV3-1/TRBV3-2|TRBJ2-3|-|TRBD2
CASSTRGGGTTDTQYF
TGTGCCAGCAGCACCCGGGGGGGCGGAACCACAGATACGCAGTATTTT
>TRBV15|TRBJ1-2|once|-
CATSDTHGYTF
TGTGCCACATCGGACACCCATGGCTACACCTTC
>TRBV18|TRBJ1-2|once|TRBD1
CASSPQGARYGYTF
TGTGCCAGCTCCCCTCAGGGGGCGAGGTATGGCTACACCTTC
>TRBV6-5|TRBJ2-7|-|TRBD1
CASRRGDRGAYEQYF
TGTGCCAGCAGGAGAGGGGACAGGGGAGCCTACGAGCAGTACTTC
>TRBV24-1|TRBJ2-1|-|TRBD1
CATSDVSSDRVYEQFF
TGTGCCACCAGTGACGTTTCTTCGGACAGGGTGTATGAGCAGTTCTTC
>TRBV28|TRBJ1-5|-|TRBD1
CASSLPKTGAWARSRNQPQHF
TGTGCCAGCAGTTTGCCCAAAACAGGGGCTTGGGCTCGGTCTCGCAATCAGCCCCAGCATTTT
>TRBV3-1/TRBV3-2|TRBJ2-1|-|-
CASSQGSYSYNEQFF
TGTGCCAGCAGCCAGGGCAGTTACTCCTACAATGAGCAGTTCTTC
>TRBV11-1|TRBJ2-7|-|-
CASSSDSYEQYF
TGTGCCAGCAGCTCCGACAGCTACGAGCAGTACTTC
>TRBV19|TRBJ2-1|-|-
CASSIESVHNEQFF
TGTGCCAGTAGTATAGAATCCGTCCACAATGAGCAGTTCTTC
>TRBV10-3|TRBJ2-5|few|-
CAISEGLAGVETQYF
TGTGCCATCAGTGAAGGCCTAGCTGGAGTGGAGACCCAGTACTTC
>TRBV20-1|TRBJ2-7|many|TRBD2
CTGTSGHEQYF
TGCACCGGGACTAGCGGCCACGAGCAGTACTTC
>TRBV13|TRBJ2-7|-|TRBD2
CASSSLRREGSYEQYF
TGTGCCAGCAGCTCCCTTAGGCGGGAGGGTTCCTACGAGCAGTACTTC
>TRBV27|TRBJ2-5|-|-
CASSRLARETQYF
TGTGCCAGCAGCCGACTGGCCCGGGAGACCCAGTACTTC